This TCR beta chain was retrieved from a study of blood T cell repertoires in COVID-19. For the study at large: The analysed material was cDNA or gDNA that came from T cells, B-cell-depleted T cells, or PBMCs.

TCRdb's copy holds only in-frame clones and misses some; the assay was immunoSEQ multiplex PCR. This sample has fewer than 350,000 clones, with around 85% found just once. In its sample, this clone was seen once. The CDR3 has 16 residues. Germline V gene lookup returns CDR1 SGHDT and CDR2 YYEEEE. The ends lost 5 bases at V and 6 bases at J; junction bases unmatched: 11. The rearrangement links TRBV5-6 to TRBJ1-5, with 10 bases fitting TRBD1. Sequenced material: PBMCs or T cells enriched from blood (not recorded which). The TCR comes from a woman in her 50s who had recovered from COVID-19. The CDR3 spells CASRDAGTGVGQPQHF. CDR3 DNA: TGTGCCAGCAGAGACGCCGGGACAGGGGTGGGTCAGCCCCAGCATTTT. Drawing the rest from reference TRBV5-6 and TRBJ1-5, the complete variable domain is DAGVTQSPTHLIKTRGQQVTLRCSPKSGHDTVSWYQQALGQGPQFIFQYYEEEERQRGNFPDRFSGHQFPNYSSELNVNALLLGDSALYLCASRDAGTGVGQPQHFGDGTRLSIL.